This T cell receptor (beta chain) was identified during a study of T cell responses to AZD1222 COVID-19 vaccine. General study findings and limits: Variant regions that are unmutated are reportedly the target of nearly half of spike-specific TCRs. Donors were largely white British and mainly female; clonal diversity was possibly underestimated.

Assay: immunoSEQ multiplex PCR; the TCRdb copy retains only in-frame clones and omits some. The sample has under 200,000 clones, around 94% seen once. Worth noting for this clone: Its antigen is unknown.

V was clipped by 2 bases and J by 0 bases; unmatched bases: 5. Germline V gives CDR1 SGHTA, CDR2 FQGTGA. This CDR3 has 16 residues. V usage is TRBV7-3 and J usage is TRBJ1-1; 8 bases are a match to TRBD1. This clonotype was obtained from an adult in good health. This specimen was peripheral blood, taken on day 0 of AZD1222 vaccination. CDR3 DNA: TGTGCCAGCAGCTTAGGTCAGGGGGCGCTGAACACTGAAGCTTTCTTT. This codes for CASSLGQGALNTEAFF.